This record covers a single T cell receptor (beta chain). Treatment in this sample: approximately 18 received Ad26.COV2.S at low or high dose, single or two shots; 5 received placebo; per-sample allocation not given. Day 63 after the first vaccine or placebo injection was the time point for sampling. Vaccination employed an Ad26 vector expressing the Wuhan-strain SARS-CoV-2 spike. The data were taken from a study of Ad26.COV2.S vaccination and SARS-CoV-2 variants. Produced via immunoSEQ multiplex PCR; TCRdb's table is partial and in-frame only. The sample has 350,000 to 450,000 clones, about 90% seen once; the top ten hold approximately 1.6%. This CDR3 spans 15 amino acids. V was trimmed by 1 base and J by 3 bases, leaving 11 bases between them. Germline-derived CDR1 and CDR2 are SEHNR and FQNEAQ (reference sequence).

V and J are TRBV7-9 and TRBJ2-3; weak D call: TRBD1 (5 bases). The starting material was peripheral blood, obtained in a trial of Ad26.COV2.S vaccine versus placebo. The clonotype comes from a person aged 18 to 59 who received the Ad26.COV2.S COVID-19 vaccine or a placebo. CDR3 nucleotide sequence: TGTGCCAGCAGCTTAGGGTGGGGCCTGACAGATACGCAGTATTTT. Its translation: CASSLGWGLTDTQYF.